This T cell receptor beta chain comes out of a study of CD8 T cells in ankylosing spondylitis. Study findings and constraints: Seemingly characteristic of ankylosing spondylitis blood was a TCR beta motif consisting of roughly 8 highly homologous variants.

TCRdb re-called the 5' RACE reads through MiXCR, storing one row per CDR3 protein. Counted here are a few hundred thousand distinct CDR3 sequences, around 16% occurring once; the ten biggest clones make up under 45%. Worth noting for this clonotype: What it binds is not known.

J lost 3 bases, V lost 5 bases, and 12 bases had no gene match. This CDR3 spans 16 amino acids. Germline V gene data show CDR1 as SQVTM and CDR2 as ANQGSEA. The clonotype comes from a male donor with ankylosing spondylitis. The V gene is TRBV29-1, the J gene TRBJ2-1; 8 nucleotides agree with TRBD2. Material: blood, either unsorted or a sorted T cell fraction (not recorded which). CDR3 protein: CSVYPISGGVYNEQFF. The CDR3 bases are TGCAGCGTTTATCCTATCAGCGGGGGCGTCTACAATGAGCAGTTCTTC.